This T cell receptor beta chain was observed in a study of shared clonotypes between healthy human individuals. Points from the study as a whole: All-four-donor shared clonotypes had higher generation probabilities than non-shared clonotypes did.

In the case of this clone: Its specificity is unknown.

The naive CD8 population came from CD45RO-negative cells selected for CCR7, without terminally differentiated effector memory CD45RA+ cells. Only Caucasian adults living in Nashville, Tennessee made up the donor group. Per the germline V gene, CDR1 is MNHEY and CDR2 is SMNVEV (reference sequence). CDR3 length: 14 residues. The V end lost 2 bases, the J end lost 3 bases, and 8 bases lay between the germline ends. The authors split each subset's genomic DNA evenly across several immunoSEQ plates. Original processing methods: ImmunoSEQ output lacked quality scores and full-length reads, limiting matched filtering. TCRdb's table, derived via immunoSEQ multiplex PCR, lists solely in-frame clones and lacks some. V and J calls plus clone size are reproduced from that table; the DNA served to infer D and trimming. The data hold hundreds of thousands of clones, with 90% to 97% observed a single time.

The V and J genes are TRBV27 and TRBJ1-5, with D uncertain. The TCR sequence derives from a woman aged 25 to 39 in good health. What was sequenced was naive CD8+ T cells sorted from blood. Written as DNA, the CDR3 is TGTGCCAGCAGTTTAGGCCCCTTCAATCAGCCCCAGCATTTT. Its translation is CASSLGPFNQPQHF.